This T cell receptor (beta chain) was identified in a study of cytomegalovirus exposure and HLA in healthy donors. Comments on this clone: Its cognate antigen is unknown.

CDR1 KGHSH and CDR2 LQKENI come from the germline V gene. V shed 5 bases, J shed 5 bases, and the junction held 8 bases outside the gene matches. The CDR3 extends over 15 amino acids. Primers for the PCR totalled 60 Vbeta and 13 Jbeta. TCRdb's table, derived via immunoSEQ multiplex PCR, lists solely in-frame clones and lacks some. The table lists more than 40,000 clones. Study observations and caveats: Later, TCR association rates were found to vary by HLA locus, highest for DRB1 and lowest for HLA-C.

The receptor's source is a female donor in good health and CMV-seronegative. J is TRBJ1-2 and V is TRBV18; TRBD1 aligns across 10 bases. Sequenced: PBMCs. The CDR3 DNA follows: TGTGCCAGCTCATTCGGGACAGGGGACACGTATGGCTACACCTTC. This gives the protein CASSFGTGDTYGYTF.